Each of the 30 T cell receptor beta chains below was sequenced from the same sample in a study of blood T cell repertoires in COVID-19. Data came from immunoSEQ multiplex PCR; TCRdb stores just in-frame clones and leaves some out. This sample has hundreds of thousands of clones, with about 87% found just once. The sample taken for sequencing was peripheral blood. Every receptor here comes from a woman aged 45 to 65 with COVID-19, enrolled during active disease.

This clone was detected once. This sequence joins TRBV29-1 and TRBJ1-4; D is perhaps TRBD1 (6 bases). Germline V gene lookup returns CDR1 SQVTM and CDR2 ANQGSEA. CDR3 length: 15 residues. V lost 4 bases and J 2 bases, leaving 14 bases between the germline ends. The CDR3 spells CSVAGVGSTNEKLFF. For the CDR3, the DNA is TGCAGCGTTGCAGGGGTGGGGAGTACTAATGAAAAACTGTTTTTT. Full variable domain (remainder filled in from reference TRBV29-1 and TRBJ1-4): SAVISQKPSRDICQRGTSLTIQCQVDSQVTMMFWYRQQPGQSLTLIATANQGSEATYESGFVIDKFPISRPNLTFSTLTVSNMSPEDSSIYLCSVAGVGSTNEKLFFGSGTQLSVL.

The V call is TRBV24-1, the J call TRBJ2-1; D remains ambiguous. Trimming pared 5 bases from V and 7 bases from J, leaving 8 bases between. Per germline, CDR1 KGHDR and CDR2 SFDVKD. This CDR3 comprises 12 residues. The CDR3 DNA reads TGTGCCACCAGTGTAGGAGTGAATGAGCAGTTCTTC. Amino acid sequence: CATSVGVNEQFF.

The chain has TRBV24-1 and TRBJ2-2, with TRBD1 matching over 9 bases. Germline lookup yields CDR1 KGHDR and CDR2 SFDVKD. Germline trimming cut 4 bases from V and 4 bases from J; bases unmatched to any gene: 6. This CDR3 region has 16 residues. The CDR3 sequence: CATSESGTGTTGELFF. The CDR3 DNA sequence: TGTGCCACCAGTGAATCAGGGACAGGGACCACCGGGGAGCTGTTTTTT.

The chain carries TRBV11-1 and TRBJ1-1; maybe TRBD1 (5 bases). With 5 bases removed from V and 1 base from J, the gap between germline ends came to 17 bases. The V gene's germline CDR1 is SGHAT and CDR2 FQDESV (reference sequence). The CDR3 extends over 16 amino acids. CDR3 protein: CASSKGKGERNTEAFF. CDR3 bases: TGTGCCAGCAGCAAAGGGAAAGGGGAAAGGAACACTGAAGCTTTCTTT.

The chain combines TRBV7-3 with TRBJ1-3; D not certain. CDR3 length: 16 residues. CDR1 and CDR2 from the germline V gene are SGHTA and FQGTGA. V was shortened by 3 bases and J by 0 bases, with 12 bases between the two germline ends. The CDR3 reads CASSLRGISSGNTIYF. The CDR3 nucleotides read TGTGCCAGCAGCTTGCGCGGGATTTCCTCTGGAAACACCATATATTTT.

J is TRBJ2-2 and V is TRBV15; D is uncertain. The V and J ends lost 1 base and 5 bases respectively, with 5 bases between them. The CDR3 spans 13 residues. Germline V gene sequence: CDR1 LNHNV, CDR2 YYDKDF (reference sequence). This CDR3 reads CATSRAETGELFF. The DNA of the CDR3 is TGTGCCACCAGCAGAGCGGAGACCGGGGAGCTGTTTTTT.

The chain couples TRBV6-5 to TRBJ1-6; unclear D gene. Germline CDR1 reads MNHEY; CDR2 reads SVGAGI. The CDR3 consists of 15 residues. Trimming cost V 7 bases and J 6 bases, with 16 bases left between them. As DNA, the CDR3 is TGTGCCAGCACCTCACCGGGAACAATTAATTCACCCCTCCACTTT. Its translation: CASTSPGTINSPLHF.

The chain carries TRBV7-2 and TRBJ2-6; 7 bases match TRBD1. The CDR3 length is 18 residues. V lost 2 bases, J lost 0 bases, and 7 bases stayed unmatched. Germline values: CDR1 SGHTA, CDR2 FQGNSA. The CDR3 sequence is CASSLTGTVSSGANVLTF. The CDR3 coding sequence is TGTGCCAGCAGCTTAACCGGGACAGTTAGCTCTGGGGCCAACGTCCTGACTTTC.

CDR3 nucleotide sequence: TGTGCCAGTAGTATGGGAGGGGCCCCCGGCTACGAGCAGTACTTC. Its protein product is CASSMGGAPGYEQYF. The chain recombines TRBV19 with TRBJ2-7; 7 nucleotides match TRBD2. Per the germline V gene, CDR1 is LNHDA and CDR2 is SQIVND (reference sequence). Trimming at V came to 3 bases and at J to 3 bases, leaving 8 bases not matched to a gene. This CDR3 is 15 amino acids long.

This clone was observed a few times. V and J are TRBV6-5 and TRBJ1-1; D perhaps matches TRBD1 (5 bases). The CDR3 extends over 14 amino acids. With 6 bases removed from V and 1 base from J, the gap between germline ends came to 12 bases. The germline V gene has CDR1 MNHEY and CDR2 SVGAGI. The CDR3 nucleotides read TGTGCCAGCAGATTACATACAGGGAACACTGAAGCTTTCTTT. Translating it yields CASRLHTGNTEAFF.

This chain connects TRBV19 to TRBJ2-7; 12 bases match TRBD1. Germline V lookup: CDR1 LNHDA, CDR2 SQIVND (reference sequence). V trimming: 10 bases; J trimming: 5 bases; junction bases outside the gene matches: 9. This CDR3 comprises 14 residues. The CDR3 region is CATGGTGGFHEQYF. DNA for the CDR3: TGTGCCACCGGGGGGACAGGGGGCTTCCACGAGCAGTACTTC.

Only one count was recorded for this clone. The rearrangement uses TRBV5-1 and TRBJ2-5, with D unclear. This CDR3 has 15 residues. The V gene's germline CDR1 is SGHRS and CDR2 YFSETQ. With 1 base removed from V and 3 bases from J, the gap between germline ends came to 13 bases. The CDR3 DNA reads TGCGCCAGCAGCTTGAACCCGATCCAGAAAGAGACCCAGTACTTC. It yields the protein CASSLNPIQKETQYF.

This CDR3 reads CASSYRSISKREFF. The CDR3 coding sequence is TGTGCCAGCAGTTACCGGTCAATCTCGAAGCGGGAGTTCTTC. V and J are TRBV6-5 and TRBJ2-1, with TRBD2 as a possible D gene (6 bases). In germline, CDR1 is MNHEY, CDR2 SVGAGI. Between the trimmed V and J ends, which lost 2 bases and 14 bases, there was a span of 19 bases. This CDR3 is 14 amino acids long.

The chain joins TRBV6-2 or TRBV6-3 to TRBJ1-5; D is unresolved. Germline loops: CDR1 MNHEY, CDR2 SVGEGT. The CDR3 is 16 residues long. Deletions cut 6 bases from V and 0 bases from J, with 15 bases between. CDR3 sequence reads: CASRPGGGYSNQPQHF. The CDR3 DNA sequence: TGTGCCAGCAGACCTGGCGGCGGGTATAGCAATCAGCCCCAGCATTTT.

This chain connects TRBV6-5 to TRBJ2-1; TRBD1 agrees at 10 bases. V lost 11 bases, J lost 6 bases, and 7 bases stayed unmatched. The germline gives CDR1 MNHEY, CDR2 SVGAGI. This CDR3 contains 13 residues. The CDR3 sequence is CAGKTGGFNEQFF. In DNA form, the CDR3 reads TGTGCCGGGAAGACAGGGGGCTTCAATGAGCAGTTCTTC.

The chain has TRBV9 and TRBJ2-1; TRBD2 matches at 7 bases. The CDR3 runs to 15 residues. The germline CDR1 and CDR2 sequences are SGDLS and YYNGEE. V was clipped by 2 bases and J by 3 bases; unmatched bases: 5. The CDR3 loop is CASSVGQRDYNEQFF. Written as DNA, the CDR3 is TGTGCCAGCAGCGTTGGCCAGCGGGACTACAATGAGCAGTTCTTC. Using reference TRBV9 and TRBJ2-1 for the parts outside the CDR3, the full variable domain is DSGVTQTPKHLITATGQRVTLRCSPRSGDLSVYWYQQSLDQGLQFLIQYYNGEERAKGNILERFSAQQFPDLHSELNLSSLELGDSALYFCASSVGQRDYNEQFFGPGTRLTVL.

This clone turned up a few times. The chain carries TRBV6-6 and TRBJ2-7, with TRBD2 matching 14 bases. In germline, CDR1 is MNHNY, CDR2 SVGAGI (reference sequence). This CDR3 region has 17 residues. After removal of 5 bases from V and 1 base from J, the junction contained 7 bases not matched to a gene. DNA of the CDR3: TGTGCCAGCAGTCGCGGGACTAGCGGGAGAGGGTCCTACGAGCAGTACTTC. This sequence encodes CASSRGTSGRGSYEQYF.

In DNA, the CDR3 is TGTGCCAGTAGTACCCGACTAGCGGGAGGGGGTTACTACGAGCAGTACTTC. Translation: CASSTRLAGGGYYEQYF. The chain has TRBV19 and TRBJ2-7, with TRBD2 matching 14 bases. Per germline, CDR1 LNHDA and CDR2 SQIVND (reference sequence). V lost 4 bases, J lost 3 bases, and 8 bases stayed unmatched. The CDR3 covers 17 residues.

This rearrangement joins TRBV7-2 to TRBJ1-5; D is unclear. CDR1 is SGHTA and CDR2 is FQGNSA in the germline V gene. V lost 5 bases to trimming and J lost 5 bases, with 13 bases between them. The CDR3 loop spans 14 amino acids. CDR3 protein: CASSPFGVDQPQHF. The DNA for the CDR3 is TGTGCCAGCAGCCCCTTTGGAGTCGATCAGCCCCAGCATTTT.

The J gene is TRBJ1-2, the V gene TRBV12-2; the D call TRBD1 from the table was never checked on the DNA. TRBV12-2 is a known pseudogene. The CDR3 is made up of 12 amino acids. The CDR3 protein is CASGTGGYGYTF. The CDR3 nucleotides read TGTGCAAGTGGAACAGGGGGATATGGCTACACCTTC.

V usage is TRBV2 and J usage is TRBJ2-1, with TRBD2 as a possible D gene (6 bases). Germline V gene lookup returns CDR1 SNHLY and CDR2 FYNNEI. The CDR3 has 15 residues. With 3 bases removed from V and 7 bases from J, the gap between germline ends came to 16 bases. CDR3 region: CASSDFPGDNNEQFF. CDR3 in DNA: TGTGCCAGCAGTGACTTCCCGGGGGATAATAATGAGCAGTTCTTC.

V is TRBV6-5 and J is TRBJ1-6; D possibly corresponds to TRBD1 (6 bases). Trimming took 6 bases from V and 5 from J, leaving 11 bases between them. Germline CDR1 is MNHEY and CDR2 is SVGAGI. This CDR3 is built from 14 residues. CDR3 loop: CASRMTGDNSPLHF. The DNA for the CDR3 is TGTGCCAGCAGGATGACAGGAGATAATTCACCCCTCCACTTT.

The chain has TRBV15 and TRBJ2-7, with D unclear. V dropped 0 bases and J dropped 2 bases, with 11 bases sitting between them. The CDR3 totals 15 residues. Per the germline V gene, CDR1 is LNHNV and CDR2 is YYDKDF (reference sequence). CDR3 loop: CATSRDTLGPYEQYF. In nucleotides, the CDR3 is TGTGCCACCAGCAGAGACACCCTGGGCCCCTACGAGCAGTACTTC.

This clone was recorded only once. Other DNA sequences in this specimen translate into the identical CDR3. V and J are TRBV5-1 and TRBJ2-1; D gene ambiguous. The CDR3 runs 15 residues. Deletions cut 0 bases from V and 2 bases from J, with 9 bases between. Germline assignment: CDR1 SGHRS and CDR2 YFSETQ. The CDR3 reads CASSLVAGTYNEQFF. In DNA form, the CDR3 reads TGCGCCAGCAGCTTGGTTGCAGGCACCTACAATGAGCAGTTCTTC.

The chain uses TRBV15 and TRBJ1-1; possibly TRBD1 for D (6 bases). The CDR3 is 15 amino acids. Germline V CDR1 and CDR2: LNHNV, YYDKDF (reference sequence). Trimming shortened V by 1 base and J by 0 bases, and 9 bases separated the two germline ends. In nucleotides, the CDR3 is TGTGCCACCAGCAGAGTAGACAGGCTGAACACTGAAGCTTTCTTT. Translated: CATSRVDRLNTEAFF. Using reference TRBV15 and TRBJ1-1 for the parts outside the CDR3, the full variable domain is DAMVIQNPRYQVTQFGKPVTLSCSQTLNHNVMYWYQQKSSQAPKLLFHYYDKDFNNEADTPDNFQSRRPNTSFCFLDIRSPGLGDTAMYLCATSRVDRLNTEAFFGQGTRLTVV.

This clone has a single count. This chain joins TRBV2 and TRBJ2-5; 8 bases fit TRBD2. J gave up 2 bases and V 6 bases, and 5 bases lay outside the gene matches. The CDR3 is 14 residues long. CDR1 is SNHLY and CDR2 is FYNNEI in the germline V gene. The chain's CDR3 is CASRSGSPQETQYF. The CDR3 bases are TGTGCCAGCAGGAGCGGGAGCCCACAAGAGACCCAGTACTTC.

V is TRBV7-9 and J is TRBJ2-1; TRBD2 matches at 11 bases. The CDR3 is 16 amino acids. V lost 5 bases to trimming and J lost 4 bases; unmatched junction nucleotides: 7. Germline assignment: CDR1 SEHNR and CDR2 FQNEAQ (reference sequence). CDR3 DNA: TGTGCCAGCAGCCGAGCGACTAGCGGGGATTACAATGAGCAGTTCTTC. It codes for CASSRATSGDYNEQFF.

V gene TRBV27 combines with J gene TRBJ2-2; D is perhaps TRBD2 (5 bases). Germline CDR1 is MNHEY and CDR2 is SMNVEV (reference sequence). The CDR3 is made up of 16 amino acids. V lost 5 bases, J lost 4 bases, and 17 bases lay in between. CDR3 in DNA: TGTGCCAGCAGTCCTAGGACCGGGATTGGCACCGGGGAGCTGTTTTTT. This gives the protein CASSPRTGIGTGELFF.

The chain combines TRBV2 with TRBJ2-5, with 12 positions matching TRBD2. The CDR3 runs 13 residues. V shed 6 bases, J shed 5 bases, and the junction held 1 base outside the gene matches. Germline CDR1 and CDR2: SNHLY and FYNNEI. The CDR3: CASRTSGSETQYF. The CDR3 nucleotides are TGTGCCAGCAGGACTAGCGGGAGTGAGACCCAGTACTTC.

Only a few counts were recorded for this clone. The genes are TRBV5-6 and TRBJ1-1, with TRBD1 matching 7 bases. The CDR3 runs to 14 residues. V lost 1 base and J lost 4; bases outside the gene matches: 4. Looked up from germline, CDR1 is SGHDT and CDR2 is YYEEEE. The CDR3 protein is CASSLHRGRTEAFF. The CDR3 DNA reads TGTGCCAGCAGCTTGCACAGGGGACGCACTGAAGCTTTCTTT.